This T cell receptor (beta chain) was identified during a study of OX40 agonist ivuxolimab in advanced cancers. Study in general: Patients got intravenous ivuxolimab at 0.01 to 10 mg/kg every 2 weeks. Three patients had partial responses: one hepatocellular carcinoma, two cutaneous melanoma.

On this clone itself: Its antigen is undetermined.

The CDR3 covers 13 residues. The germline V and J ends were trimmed by 4 bases and 6 bases, with 12 bases remaining between them. Germline V CDR1 and CDR2: SGHRS, YFSETQ. Blood sampling was done at baseline, cycle 4 day 1, and cycle 7 day 1. Study results and caveats: At 0.1 to 3.0 mg/kg, clonal expansion of CD4+ and CD8+ blood T cells had occurred by week 6.

Clones were read by immunoSEQ multiplex PCR, and TCRdb kept only the in-frame ones, dropping some. In the table there are some 70,000 clones, approximately 79% of which are singletons. This clonotype was obtained from an adult with an advanced solid tumor such as melanoma, head and neck, liver or kidney cancer. The rearrangement uses TRBV5-1 and TRBJ2-3, with D perhaps TRBD2 (6 bases). The specimen was CD4+ or CD8+ T cells sorted from blood, collected in a trial of the OX40 agonist ivuxolimab. CDR3 loop: CASSGRSGDTQYF. The CDR3 nucleotides read TGCGCCAGCAGCGGCCGGAGCGGGGATACGCAGTATTTT.